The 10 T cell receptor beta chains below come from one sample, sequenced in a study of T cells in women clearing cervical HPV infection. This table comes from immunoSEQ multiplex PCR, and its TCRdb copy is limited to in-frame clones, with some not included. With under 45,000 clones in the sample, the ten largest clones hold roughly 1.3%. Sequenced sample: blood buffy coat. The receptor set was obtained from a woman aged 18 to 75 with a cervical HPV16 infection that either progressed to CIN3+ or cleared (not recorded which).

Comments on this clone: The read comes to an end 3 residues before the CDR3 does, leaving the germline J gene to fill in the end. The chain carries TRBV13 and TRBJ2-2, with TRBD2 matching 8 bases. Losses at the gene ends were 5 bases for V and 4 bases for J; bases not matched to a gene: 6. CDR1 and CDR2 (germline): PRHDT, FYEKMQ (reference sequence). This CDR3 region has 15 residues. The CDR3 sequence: CASSLGGAVTGELFF. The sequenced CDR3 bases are TGTGCCAGCAGCCTCGGGGGGGCGGTCACCGGGGAG.

The CDR3 loop reads CAWSVGQSYEQYF. The DNA read from the CDR3 is TGTGCCTGGAGTGTAGGGCAGTCCTACGAG. The V gene is TRBV30, the J gene TRBJ2-7; D ambiguous. The read terminates 3 residues before the CDR3 end, so the remaining end is supplied by the germline J gene. CDR3 length: 13 amino acids. The V gene lost 0 bases and the J gene lost 1 base, with 7 bases spanning the gap. Germline-derived CDR1 and CDR2 are GTSNPN and SVGIG (reference sequence).

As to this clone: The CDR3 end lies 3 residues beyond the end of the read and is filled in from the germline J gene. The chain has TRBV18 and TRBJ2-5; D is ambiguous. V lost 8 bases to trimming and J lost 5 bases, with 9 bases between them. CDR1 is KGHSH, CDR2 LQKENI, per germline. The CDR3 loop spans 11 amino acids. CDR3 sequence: CASPCSETQYF. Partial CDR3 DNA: TGTGCCAGCCCTTGTTCGGAGACC.

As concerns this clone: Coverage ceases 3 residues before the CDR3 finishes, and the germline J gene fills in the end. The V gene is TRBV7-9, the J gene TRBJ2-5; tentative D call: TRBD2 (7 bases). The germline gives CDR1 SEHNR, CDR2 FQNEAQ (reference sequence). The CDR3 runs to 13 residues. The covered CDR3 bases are TGTGCCAGCAGTTCACGGGGGGCAGATACC. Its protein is CASSSRGADT. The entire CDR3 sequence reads CASSSRGADTQYF.

The CDR3 protein is CASSLGGQNIYTF. CDR3 bases read: TGTGCCAGCAGCTTGGGGGGGCAAAACATC. The V and J genes are TRBV7-9 and TRBJ1-2, with D maybe TRBD1 (6 bases). The sequenced fragment ends 3 residues before the CDR3 boundary, so the rest is inferred from the germline J gene. This CDR3 is built from 13 residues. In germline, CDR1 is SEHNR, CDR2 FQNEAQ (reference sequence). The variable domain in full, completed from reference TRBV7-9 and TRBJ1-2, reads DTGVSQNPRHKITKRGQNVTFRCDPISEHNRLYWYRQTLGQGPEFLTYFQNEAQLEKSRLLSDRFSAERPKGSFSTLEIQRTEQGDSAMYLCASSLGGQNIYTFGSGTRLTVV.

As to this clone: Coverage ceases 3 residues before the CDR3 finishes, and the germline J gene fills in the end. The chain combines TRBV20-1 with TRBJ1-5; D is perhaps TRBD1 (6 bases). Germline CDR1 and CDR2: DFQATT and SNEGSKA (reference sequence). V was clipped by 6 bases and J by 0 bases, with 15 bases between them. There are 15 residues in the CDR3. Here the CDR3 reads CSAGDRPYSNQPQHF. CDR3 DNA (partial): TGCAGTGCCGGCGACAGGCCGTATAGCAATCAGCCC.

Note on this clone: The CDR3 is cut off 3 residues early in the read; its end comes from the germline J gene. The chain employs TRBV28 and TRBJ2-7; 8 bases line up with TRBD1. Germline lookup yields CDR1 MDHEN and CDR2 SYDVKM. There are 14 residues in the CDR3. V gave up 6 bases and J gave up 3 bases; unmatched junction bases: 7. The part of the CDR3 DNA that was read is TGTGCCAGCAGCCAGCCCAGGGGGCACTACGAG. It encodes CASSQPRGHYE. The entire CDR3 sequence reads CASSQPRGHYEQYF. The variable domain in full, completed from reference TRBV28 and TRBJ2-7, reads DVKVTQSSRYLVKRTGEKVFLECVQDMDHENMFWYRQDPGLGLRLIYFSYDVKMKEKGDIPEGYSVSREKKERFSLILESASTNQTSMYLCASSQPRGHYEQYFGPGTRLTVT.

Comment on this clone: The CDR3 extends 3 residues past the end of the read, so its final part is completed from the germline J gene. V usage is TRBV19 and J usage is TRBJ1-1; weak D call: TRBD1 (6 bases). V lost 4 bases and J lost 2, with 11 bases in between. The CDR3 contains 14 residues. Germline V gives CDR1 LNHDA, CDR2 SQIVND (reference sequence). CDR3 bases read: TGTGCCAGTAGTACCATCGGGACAAACACTGAA. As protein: CASSTIGTNTE. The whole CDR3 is CASSTIGTNTEAFF.

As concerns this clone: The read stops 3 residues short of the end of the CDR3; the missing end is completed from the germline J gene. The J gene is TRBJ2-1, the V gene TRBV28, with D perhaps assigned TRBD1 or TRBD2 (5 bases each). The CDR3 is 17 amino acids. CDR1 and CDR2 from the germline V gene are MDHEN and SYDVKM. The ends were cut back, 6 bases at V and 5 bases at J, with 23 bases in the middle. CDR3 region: CASRPRGARFIDNEQFF. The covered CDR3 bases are TGTGCCAGCAGGCCCCGAGGGGCCAGGTTTATTGACAATGAG. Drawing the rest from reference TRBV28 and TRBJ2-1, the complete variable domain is DVKVTQSSRYLVKRTGEKVFLECVQDMDHENMFWYRQDPGLGLRLIYFSYDVKMKEKGDIPEGYSVSREKKERFSLILESASTNQTSMYLCASRPRGARFIDNEQFFGPGTRLTVL.

The DNA read from the CDR3 is TGTGCCAGCAAAAATGCGGCCGGGGAG. Protein sequence: CASKNAAGE. The CDR3 as a whole reads CASKNAAGELFF. The V and J genes are TRBV6-2 or TRBV6-3 and TRBJ2-2; D not resolved. The CDR3 end falls 3 residues outside the read, so it is completed with the germline J gene. Trimming shortened V by 7 bases and J by 6 bases, and 9 bases separated the two germline ends. CDR1 and CDR2 from the germline V gene are MNHEY and SVGEGT. The length of the CDR3 is 12 residues.